This T cell receptor beta chain emerged from a study of blood T cell repertoires in COVID-19. Across the study: Researchers got acute and convalescent COVID-19 samples from the United States, Italy and Spain. T cells, B-cell-depleted T cells, or PBMCs provided the cDNA or gDNA that served as material.

CDR1 MNHEY and CDR2 SMNVEV come from the germline V gene (reference sequence). The ends lost 5 bases at V and 10 bases at J; junction bases unmatched: 10. The CDR3 covers 13 residues. Sequencing used immunoSEQ multiplex PCR; TCRdb keeps in-frame clones, though not all of them. Of 150,000 to 200,000 clones detected, over 80% appear once; the ten largest clones hold 4.5% to 5.5%. The chain links TRBV27 to TRBJ1-2; the match to TRBD1 covers 7 bases. The receptor's source is a woman aged 45-60 years with acute or convalescent COVID-19. Sample: peripheral blood. As DNA, the CDR3 is TGTGCCAGCAGTCCGACGGACAGGCCCCTCTACACCTTC. It specifies CASSPTDRPLYTF.